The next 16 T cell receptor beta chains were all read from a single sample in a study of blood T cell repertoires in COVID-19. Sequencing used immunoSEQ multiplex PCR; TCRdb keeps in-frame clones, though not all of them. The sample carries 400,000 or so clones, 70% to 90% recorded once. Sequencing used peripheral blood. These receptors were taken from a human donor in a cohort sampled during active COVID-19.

CDR3 protein: CASSSPSQGSGNTIYF. CDR3 nucleotides: TGTGCCAGCTCATCGCCCTCACAGGGGTCTGGAAACACCATATATTTT. V usage is TRBV18 and J usage is TRBJ1-3, with TRBD1 matching over 7 bases. The CDR3 is made up of 16 amino acids. Trimming took 5 bases from V and 1 from J; bases not matched to a gene: 8. Germline assignment: CDR1 KGHSH and CDR2 LQKENI.

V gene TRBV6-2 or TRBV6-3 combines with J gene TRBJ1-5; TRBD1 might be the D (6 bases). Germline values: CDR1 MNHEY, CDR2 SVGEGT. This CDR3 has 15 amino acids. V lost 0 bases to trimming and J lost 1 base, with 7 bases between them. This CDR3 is CASSYSGQSNQPQHF. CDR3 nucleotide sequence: TGTGCCAGCAGTTACTCGGGACAAAGCAATCAGCCCCAGCATTTT.

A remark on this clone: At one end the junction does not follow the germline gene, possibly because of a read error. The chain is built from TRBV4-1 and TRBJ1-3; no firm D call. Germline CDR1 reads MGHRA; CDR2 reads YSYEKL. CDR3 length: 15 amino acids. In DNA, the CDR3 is TGCGCCAGCAGCTGGTTCATGGGCTCTGGAAATACCATATATTTT. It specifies CASSWFMGSGNTIYF.

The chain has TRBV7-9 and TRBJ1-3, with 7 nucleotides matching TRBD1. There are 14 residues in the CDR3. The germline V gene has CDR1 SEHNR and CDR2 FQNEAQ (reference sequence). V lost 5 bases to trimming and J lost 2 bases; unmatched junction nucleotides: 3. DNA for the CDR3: TGTGCCAGCAGCCAGGGACAGACTGGAAACACCATATATTTT. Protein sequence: CASSQGQTGNTIYF.

CDR3 region: CASSEAGERAYNEQFF. DNA for the CDR3: TGTGCCAGCAGTGAAGCTGGGGAGCGAGCCTACAATGAGCAGTTCTTC. The chain combines TRBV6-1 with TRBJ2-1, with D tentatively TRBD2 (5 bases). Germline values: CDR1 MNHNS, CDR2 SASEGT. This CDR3 region has 16 residues. Deletions cut 0 bases from V and 2 bases from J, with 11 bases between.

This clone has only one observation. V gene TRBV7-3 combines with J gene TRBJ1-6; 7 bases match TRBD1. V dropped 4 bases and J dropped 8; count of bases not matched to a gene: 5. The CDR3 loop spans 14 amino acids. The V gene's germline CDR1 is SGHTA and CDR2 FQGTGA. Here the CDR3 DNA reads TGTGCCAGCAGCTCGACAGGGCTGGATTCACCCCTCCACTTT. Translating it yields CASSSTGLDSPLHF.

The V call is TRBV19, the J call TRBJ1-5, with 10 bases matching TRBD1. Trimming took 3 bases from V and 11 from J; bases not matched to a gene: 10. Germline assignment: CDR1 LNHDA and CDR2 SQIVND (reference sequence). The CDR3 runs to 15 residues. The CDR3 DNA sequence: TGTGCCAGTAGTATCGGCGGACAGGGGGGTGTGACCCAGCATTTT. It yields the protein CASSIGGQGGVTQHF.

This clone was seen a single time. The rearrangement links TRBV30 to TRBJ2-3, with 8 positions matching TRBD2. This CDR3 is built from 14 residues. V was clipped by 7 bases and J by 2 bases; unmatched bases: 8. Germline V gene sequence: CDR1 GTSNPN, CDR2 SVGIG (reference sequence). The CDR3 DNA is TGTGCCTTCTCTAGCGGGTTCTCCACAGATACGCAGTATTTT. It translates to CAFSSGFSTDTQYF.

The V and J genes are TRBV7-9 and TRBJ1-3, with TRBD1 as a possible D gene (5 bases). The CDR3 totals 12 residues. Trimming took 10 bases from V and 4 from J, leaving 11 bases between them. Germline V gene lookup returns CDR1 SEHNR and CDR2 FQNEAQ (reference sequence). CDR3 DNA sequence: TGTGCCACCCAGGGTTTAGGAAACACCATATATTTT. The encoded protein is CATQGLGNTIYF.

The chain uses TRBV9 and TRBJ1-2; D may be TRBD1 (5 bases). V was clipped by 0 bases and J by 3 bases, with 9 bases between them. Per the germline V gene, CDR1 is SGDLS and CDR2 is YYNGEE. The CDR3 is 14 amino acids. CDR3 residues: CASSVAGVDYGYTF. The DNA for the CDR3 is TGTGCCAGCAGCGTAGCGGGGGTAGACTATGGCTACACCTTC.

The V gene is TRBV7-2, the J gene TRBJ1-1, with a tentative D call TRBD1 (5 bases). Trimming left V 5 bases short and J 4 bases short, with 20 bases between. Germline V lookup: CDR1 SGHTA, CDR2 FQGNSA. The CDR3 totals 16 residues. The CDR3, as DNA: TGTGCCAGCAGCCCGATTATGGGACTCCGGGGCACTGAAGCTTTCTTT. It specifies CASSPIMGLRGTEAFF. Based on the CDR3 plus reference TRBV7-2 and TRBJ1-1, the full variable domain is GAGVSQSPSNKVTEKGKDVELRCDPISGHTALYWYRQSLGQGLEFLIYFQGNSAPDKSGLPSDRFSAERTGGSVSTLTIQRTQQEDSAVYLCASSPIMGLRGTEAFFGQGTRLTVV.

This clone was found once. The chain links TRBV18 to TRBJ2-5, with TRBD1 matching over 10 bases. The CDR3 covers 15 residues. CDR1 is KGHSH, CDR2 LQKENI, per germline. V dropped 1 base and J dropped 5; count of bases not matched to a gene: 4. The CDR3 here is CASSPRQGADETQYF. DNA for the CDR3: TGTGCCAGCTCACCACGACAGGGGGCGGATGAGACCCAGTACTTC.

Here the CDR3 reads CARGGLRRDNEQFF. CDR3 DNA: TGTGCCAGGGGAGGGCTAAGGCGGGACAATGAGCAGTTCTTC. This sequence joins TRBV2 and TRBJ2-1, with TRBD2 identical over 7 bases. V trimming: 9 bases; J trimming: 5 bases; junction bases outside the gene matches: 10. The V gene's germline CDR1 is SNHLY and CDR2 FYNNEI. This CDR3 has 14 amino acids.

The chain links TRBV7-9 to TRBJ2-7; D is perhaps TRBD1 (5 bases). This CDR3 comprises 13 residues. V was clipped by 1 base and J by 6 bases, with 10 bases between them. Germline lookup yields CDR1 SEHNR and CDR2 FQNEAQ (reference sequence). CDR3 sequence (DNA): TGTGCCAGCAGCTTAGTCCAGGGTGGCGAGCAGTACTTC. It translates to CASSLVQGGEQYF.

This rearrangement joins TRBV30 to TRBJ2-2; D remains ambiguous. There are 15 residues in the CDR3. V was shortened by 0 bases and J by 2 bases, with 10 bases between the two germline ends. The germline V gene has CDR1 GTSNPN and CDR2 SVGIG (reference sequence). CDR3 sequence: CAWSVWASNTGELFF. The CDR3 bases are TGTGCCTGGAGTGTATGGGCAAGTAACACCGGGGAGCTGTTTTTT.

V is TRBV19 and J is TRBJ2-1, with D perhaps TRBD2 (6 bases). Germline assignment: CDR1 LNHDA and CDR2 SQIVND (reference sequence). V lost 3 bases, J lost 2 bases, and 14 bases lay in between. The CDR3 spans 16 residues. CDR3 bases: TGTGCCAGTAGTATTTTCGCGGGGATCACCTACAATGAGCAGTTCTTC. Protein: CASSIFAGITYNEQFF.